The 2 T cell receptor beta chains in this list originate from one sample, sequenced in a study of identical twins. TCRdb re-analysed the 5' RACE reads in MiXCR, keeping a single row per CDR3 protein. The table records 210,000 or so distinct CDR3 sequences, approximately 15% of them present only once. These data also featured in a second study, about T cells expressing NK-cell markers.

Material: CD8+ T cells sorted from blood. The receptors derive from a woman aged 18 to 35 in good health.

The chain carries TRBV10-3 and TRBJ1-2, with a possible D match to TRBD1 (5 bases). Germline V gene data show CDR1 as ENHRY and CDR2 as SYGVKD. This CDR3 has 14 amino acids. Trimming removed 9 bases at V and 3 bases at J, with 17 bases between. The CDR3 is CAILPTRGDYGYTF. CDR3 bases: TGTGCCATACTACCCACTCGAGGGGACTATGGCTACACCTTC.

As DNA, the CDR3 is TGTGCCAGCAGTTTTTCTTTTCCACCCTACAATGAGCAGTTCTTC. Translated, it gives CASSFSFPPYNEQFF. The chain carries TRBV27 and TRBJ2-1; unclear D gene. V dropped 3 bases and J dropped 2 bases, with 11 bases sitting between them. Germline CDR1 and CDR2: MNHEY and SMNVEV (reference sequence). There are 15 residues in the CDR3.